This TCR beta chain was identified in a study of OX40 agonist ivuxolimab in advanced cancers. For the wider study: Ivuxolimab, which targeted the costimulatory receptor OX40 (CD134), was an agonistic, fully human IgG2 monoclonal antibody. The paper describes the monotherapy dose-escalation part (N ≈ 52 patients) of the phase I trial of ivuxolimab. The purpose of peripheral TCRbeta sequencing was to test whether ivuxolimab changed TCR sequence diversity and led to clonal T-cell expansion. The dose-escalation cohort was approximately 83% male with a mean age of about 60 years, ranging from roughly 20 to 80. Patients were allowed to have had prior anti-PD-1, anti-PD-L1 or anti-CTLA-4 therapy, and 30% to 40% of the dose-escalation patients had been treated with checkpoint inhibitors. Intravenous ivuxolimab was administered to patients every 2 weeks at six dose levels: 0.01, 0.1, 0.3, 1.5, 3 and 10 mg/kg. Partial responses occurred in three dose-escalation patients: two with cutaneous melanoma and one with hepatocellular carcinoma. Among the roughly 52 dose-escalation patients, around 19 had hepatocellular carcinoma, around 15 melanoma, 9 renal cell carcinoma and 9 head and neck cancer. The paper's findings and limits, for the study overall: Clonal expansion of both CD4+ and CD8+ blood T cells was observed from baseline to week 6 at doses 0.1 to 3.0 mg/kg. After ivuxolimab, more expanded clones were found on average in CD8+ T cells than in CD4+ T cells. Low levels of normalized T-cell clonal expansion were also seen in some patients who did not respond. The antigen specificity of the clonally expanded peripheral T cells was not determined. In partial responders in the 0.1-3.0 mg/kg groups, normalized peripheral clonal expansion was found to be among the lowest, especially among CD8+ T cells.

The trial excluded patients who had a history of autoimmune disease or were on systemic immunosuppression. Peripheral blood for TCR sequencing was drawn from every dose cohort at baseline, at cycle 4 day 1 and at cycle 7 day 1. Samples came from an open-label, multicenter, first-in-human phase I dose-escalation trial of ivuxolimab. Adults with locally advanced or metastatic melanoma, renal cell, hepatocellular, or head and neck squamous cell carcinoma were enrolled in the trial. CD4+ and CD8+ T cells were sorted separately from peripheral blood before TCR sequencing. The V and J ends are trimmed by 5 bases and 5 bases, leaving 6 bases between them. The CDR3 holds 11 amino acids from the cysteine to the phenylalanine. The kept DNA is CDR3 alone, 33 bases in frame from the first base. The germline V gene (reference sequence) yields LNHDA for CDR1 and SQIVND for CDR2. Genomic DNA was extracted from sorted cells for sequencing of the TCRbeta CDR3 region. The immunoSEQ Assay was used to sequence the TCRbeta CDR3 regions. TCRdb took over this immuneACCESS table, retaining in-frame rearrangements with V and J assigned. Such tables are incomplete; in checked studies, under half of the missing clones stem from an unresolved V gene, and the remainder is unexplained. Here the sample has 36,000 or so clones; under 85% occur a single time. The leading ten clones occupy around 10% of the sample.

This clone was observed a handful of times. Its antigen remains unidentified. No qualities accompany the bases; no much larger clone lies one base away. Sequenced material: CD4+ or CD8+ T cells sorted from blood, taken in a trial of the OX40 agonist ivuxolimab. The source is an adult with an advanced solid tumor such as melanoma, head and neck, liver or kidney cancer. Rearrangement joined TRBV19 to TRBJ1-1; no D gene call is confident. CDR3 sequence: CASSGWTEAFF. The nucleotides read TGTGCCAGTAGTGGGTGGACTGAAGCTTTCTTT.